A single sample gave rise to the 2 T cell receptor beta chains below, sequenced in a study of CD8+CD57+ T cells in acquired aplastic anemia. The study profiled TCR beta VDJ and CDR3 using genomic DNA as template. TCRdb reprocessed the reads with MiXCR, giving one entry per CDR3 protein. The table includes 86,000 or so distinct CDR3 sequences, 40% to 55% detected once. Specimen: sorted CD4+, CD8+, or CD8+CD57+ T cells (not recorded which) from PBMCs. Every receptor here comes from a human donor in good health, serving as a control.

The J gene is TRBJ2-7, the V gene TRBV27, with D perhaps matching TRBD1 (6 bases). The germline CDR1 and CDR2 sequences are MNHEY and SMNVEV (reference sequence). CDR3 length: 14 amino acids. V was clipped by 6 bases and J by 2 bases, with 14 bases between them. In nucleotides, the CDR3 is TGTGCCAGCAGCAAACTCCGGGACACCTACGAGCAGTACTTC. Its translation: CASSKLRDTYEQYF.

This clonotype was counted ten times or more. The V and J genes are TRBV2 and TRBJ2-3; tentatively, D is TRBD2 (5 bases). This CDR3 contains 13 residues. The germline gives CDR1 SNHLY, CDR2 FYNNEI. V shed 10 bases and J shed 0 bases, with 11 bases lying between them. This CDR3 reads CATPTGSTDTQYF. CDR3 coding DNA: TGTGCCACCCCGACGGGAAGCACAGATACGCAGTATTTT. Combining the CDR3 with reference TRBV2 and TRBJ2-3 gives the whole variable domain EPEVTQTPSHQVTQMGQEVILRCVPISNHLYFYWYRQILGQKVEFLVSFYNNEISEKSEIFDDQFSVERPDGSNFTLKIRSTKLEDSAMYFCATPTGSTDTQYFGPGTRLTVL.